This T cell receptor (beta chain) was sequenced in a study of blood T cell repertoires in COVID-19. The wider study: COVID-19 samples collected from the United States, Italy and Spain covered acute and convalescent phases. T cells, B-cell-depleted T cells, or PBMCs supplied cDNA or gDNA.

There are 14 residues in the CDR3. V gave up 2 bases and J gave up 4 bases, with 11 bases separating them. Germline V gene data show CDR1 as SGHAT and CDR2 as FQNNGV. TCRdb keeps only in-frame clones here, not all; method: immunoSEQ multiplex PCR. This sample has 650,000 to 800,000 clones; approximately 90% occur once, and the top ten carry 0.2% to 0.3%. The sample consisted of peripheral blood. The TCR originated in a woman in her late teens or twenties with acute or convalescent COVID-19. V usage is TRBV11-2 and J usage is TRBJ1-2; D is undetermined. The CDR3 DNA reads as TGTGCCAGCAGCTTAAGCTCCAACGGCTATGGCTACACCTTC. It translates to CASSLSSNGYGYTF.